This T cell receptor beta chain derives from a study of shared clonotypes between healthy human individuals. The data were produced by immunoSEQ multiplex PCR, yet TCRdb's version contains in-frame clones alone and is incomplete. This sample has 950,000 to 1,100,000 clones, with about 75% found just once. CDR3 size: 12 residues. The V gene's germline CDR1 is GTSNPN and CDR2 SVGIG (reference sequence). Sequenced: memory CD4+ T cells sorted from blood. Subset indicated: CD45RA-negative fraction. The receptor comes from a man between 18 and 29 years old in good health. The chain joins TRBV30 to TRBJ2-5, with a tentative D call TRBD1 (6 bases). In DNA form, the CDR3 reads TGTGCTGCTACTACGGGACACCGAACCCAGTACTTC. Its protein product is CAATTGHRTQYF.